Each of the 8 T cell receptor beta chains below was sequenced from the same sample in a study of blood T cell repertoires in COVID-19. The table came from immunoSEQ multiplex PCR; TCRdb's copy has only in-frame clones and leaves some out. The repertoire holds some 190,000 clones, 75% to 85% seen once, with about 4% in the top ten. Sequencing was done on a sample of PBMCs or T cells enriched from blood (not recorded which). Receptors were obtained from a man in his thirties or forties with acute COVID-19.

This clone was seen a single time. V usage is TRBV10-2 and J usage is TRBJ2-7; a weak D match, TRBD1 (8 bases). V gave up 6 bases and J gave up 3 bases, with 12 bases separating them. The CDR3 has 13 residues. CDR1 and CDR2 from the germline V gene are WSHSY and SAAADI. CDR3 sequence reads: CASRGGTGYEQYF. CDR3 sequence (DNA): TGCGCCAGCAGGGGAGGGACAGGCTACGAGCAGTACTTC.

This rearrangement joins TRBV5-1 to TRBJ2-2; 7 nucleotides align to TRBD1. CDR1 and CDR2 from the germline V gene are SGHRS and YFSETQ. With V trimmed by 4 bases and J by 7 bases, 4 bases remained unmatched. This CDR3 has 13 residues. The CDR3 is CASSLQGHGELFF. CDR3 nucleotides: TGCGCCAGCAGCCTACAGGGGCACGGGGAGCTGTTTTTT.

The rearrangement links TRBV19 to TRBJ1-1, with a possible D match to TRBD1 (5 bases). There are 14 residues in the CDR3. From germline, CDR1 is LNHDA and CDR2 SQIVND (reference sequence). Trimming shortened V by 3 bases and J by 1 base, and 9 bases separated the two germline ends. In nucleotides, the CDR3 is TGTGCCAGTAGTATGTTCAGGGAGAACACTGAAGCTTTCTTT. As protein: CASSMFRENTEAFF.

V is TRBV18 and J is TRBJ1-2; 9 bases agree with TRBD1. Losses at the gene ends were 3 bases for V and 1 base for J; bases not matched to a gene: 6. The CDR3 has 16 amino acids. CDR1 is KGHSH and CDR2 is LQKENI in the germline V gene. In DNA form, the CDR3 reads TGTGCCAGCTCACCCCCCGGGACAGGGCGTAACTATGGCTACACCTTC. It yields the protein CASSPPGTGRNYGYTF.

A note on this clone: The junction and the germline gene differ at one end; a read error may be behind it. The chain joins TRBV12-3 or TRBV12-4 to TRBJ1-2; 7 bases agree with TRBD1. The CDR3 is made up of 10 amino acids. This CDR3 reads CASSSGGLHF. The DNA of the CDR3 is TGTGCCAGCAGTTCAGGGGGACTGCACTTC.

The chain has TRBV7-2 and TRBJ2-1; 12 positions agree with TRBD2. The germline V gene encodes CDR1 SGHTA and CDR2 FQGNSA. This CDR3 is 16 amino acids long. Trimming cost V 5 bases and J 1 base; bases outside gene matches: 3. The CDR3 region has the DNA TGTGCCAGCAGCACTAGCGGGGGGCTTTCCTACAATGAGCAGTTCTTC. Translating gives CASSTSGGLSYNEQFF.

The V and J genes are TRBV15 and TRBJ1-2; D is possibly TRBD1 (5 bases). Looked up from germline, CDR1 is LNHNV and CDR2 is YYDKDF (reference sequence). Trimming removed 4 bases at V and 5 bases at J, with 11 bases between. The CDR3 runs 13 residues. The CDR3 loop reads CATSMGGGYGYTF. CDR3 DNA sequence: TGTGCCACCAGCATGGGGGGAGGGTATGGCTACACCTTC. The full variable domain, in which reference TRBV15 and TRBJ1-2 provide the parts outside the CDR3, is DAMVIQNPRYQVTQFGKPVTLSCSQTLNHNVMYWYQQKSSQAPKLLFHYYDKDFNNEADTPDNFQSRRPNTSFCFLDIRSPGLGDTAMYLCATSMGGGYGYTFGSGTRLTVV.

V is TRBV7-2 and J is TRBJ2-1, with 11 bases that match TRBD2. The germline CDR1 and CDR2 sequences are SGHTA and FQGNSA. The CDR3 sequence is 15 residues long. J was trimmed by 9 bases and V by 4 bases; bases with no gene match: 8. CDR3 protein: CASSSLAGGLGEQFF. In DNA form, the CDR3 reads TGTGCCAGCAGCTCGCTAGCGGGGGGTTTAGGTGAGCAGTTCTTC.